This T cell receptor (beta chain) was recorded in a study of cytomegalovirus exposure and HLA in healthy donors. Study summary: The roughly 110 validation repertoires were produced on the same platform as the 550 to 750 repertoires of the first cohort. This was reported in a later analysis.

V lost 4 bases to trimming and J lost 5 bases, with 17 bases between them. The length of the CDR3 is 15 residues. CDR1 is SGHNT and CDR2 is YYREEE in the germline V gene (reference sequence). The method was immunoSEQ multiplex PCR; TCRdb's version includes in-frame clones alone and lacks a portion of them. The sample lists some 140,000 clones, 80% to 90% occurring once. A remark on this clone: Antigen: not known.

Whole-study findings and limits: The study found most TCR sequences rare, yet found some public TCRs in many donors.

V is TRBV5-4 and J is TRBJ2-3, with a possible D match to TRBD2 (6 bases). The receptor was derived from a woman aged 25 to 39 in good health and CMV-seronegative. The specimen sequenced was PBMCs. CDR3 coding DNA: TGTGCCAGCAGCCCCGGGACCCGCGGGATAGATACGCAGTATTTT. This encodes CASSPGTRGIDTQYF.